The 5 T cell receptor beta chains presented below share a single source sample, sequenced in a study of blood T cell repertoires in COVID-19. Data came from immunoSEQ multiplex PCR; TCRdb stores just in-frame clones and leaves some out. The data contain some 300,000 clones, more than 75% of them singletons. Source material: PBMCs or T cells enriched from blood (not recorded which). The receptor set was obtained from a woman aged 60-75 years in a cohort exposed to, infected with or recovered from COVID-19 (not recorded which).

This clone was seen a handful of times. CDR3 sequence (DNA): TGTGCCAGCAGTTACTCCGGGGGGATCCAAGAGACCCAGTACTTC. Translation gives CASSYSGGIQETQYF. The chain recombines TRBV6-2 or TRBV6-3 with TRBJ2-5, with 7 nucleotides matching TRBD2. This CDR3 is built from 15 residues. Per the germline V gene, CDR1 is MNHEY and CDR2 is SVGEGT. J gave up 1 base and V 0 bases, and 2 bases lay outside the gene matches.

The chain is built from TRBV7-9 and TRBJ2-7, with TRBD2 as a possible D gene (6 bases). Germline V gene sequence: CDR1 SEHNR, CDR2 FQNEAQ (reference sequence). The CDR3 has 16 amino acids. V was trimmed by 1 base and J by 0 bases, leaving 13 bases between them. In DNA form, the CDR3 reads TGTGCCAGCAGCTTAGTCGCGTCGGGAGCCTCCTACGAGCAGTACTTC. Amino acid sequence: CASSLVASGASYEQYF.

V and J are TRBV27 and TRBJ2-7, with 7 bases aligning to TRBD1. The germline CDR1 and CDR2 sequences are MNHEY and SMNVEV (reference sequence). Unmatched junction bases numbered 6, after V lost 2 bases and J lost 2 bases. There are 15 residues in the CDR3. CDR3 in DNA: TGTGCCAGCAGTTTAACGGTAGGGGGCCCCTACGAGCAGTACTTC. Encoded protein: CASSLTVGGPYEQYF.

The rearrangement links TRBV2 to TRBJ1-5; D unresolved. The CDR3 has 14 amino acids. The ends were cut back, 7 bases at V and 0 bases at J, with 10 bases in the middle. The germline CDR1 and CDR2 sequences are SNHLY and FYNNEI. CDR3 amino acids: CASKERYSNQPQHF. The CDR3 DNA follows: TGTGCCAGCAAGGAGCGTTATAGCAATCAGCCCCAGCATTTT.

The rearrangement links TRBV28 to TRBJ1-5, with unresolved D. CDR3 size: 15 residues. From germline, CDR1 is MDHEN and CDR2 SYDVKM. V gave up 3 bases and J gave up 6 bases, with 15 bases separating them. CDR3 sequence reads: CASSFFLVGGQPQHF. In DNA form, the CDR3 reads TGTGCCAGCAGTTTTTTCTTGGTAGGCGGTCAGCCCCAGCATTTT.